Sequencing of this T cell receptor (beta chain) was carried out in a study of blood T cell repertoires in COVID-19. Generated by immunoSEQ multiplex PCR, the TCRdb table keeps only in-frame clones and is missing some. The data contain roughly 110,000 clones, roughly nine tenths of them seen just once; the ten biggest clones take up nearly 5%. There are 14 residues in the CDR3. V gave up 5 bases and J gave up 7 bases, with 17 bases separating them. CDR1 and CDR2 (germline): MNHEY, SMNVEV (reference sequence). V and J are TRBV27 and TRBJ1-2; D is unclear. The source is a man aged 40-50 years with active or convalescent COVID-19. The sequencing input was peripheral blood. The CDR3: CASSPTPGIAGYTF. The CDR3 DNA is TGTGCCAGCAGTCCGACCCCCGGAATAGCTGGCTACACCTTC.